Below, one T cell receptor (beta chain) is given with its context. The target antigen is unknown. V was clipped by 4 bases and J by 4 bases; unmatched bases: 9. The CDR3 runs 15 residues. The V gene's germline CDR1 is SGHRS and CDR2 YFSETQ. The data were taken from a study of CD8 T cells in ankylosing spondylitis. Study conclusions and caveats: Seemingly distinctive of ankylosing spondylitis blood was a TCR beta motif formed by eight highly homologous variants.

TCRdb re-analysed the 5' RACE reads in MiXCR, keeping a single row per CDR3 protein. The sample has about 390,000 distinct CDR3 sequences; under 25% are singletons. Sequencing was performed on blood, either unsorted or a sorted T cell fraction (not recorded which). The chain combines TRBV5-1 with TRBJ2-7, with TRBD2 matching over 9 bases. The clonotype originates from a male donor with ankylosing spondylitis. This chain's CDR3 is CASSPTAGGSYEQYF. CDR3 sequence (DNA): TGCGCCAGCAGCCCAACTGCGGGAGGGTCTTACGAGCAGTACTTC.